This T cell receptor beta chain was documented in a study of blood T cell repertoires in COVID-19. Study as a whole: The United States, Italy and Spain were the sources of the acute and convalescent COVID-19 samples.

This clone was detected only a few times. The participants were between about 18 and 95 years old and came from 20 to 30 US areas. Participants' own reports of clinical history determined their cohort assignment. Original data processing: Estimates of nucleated cell counts were drawn from the amplification of reference gene primers. Using immunoSEQ multiplex PCR, the repertoire was profiled, and TCRdb retains in-frame clones only, with some absent. The DNA was the basis for D and trimming; V, J and clone size are from that table. The sample has about 480,000 clones, nearly 90% seen once. The CDR3 runs to 13 residues. CDR1 MNHEY and CDR2 SMNVEV come from the germline V gene (reference sequence). Deletions cut 2 bases from V and 4 bases from J, with 9 bases between.

The sequence was obtained from a woman between 18 and 30 years old with acute COVID-19. The sequenced material came from PBMCs or T cells enriched from blood (not recorded which). The chain recombines TRBV27 with TRBJ2-7; D is perhaps TRBD1 (6 bases). CDR3 sequence: CASSLTTGYEQYF. The DNA for the CDR3 is TGTGCCAGCAGTTTAACTACAGGGTACGAGCAGTACTTC.